A single sample gave rise to the 28 T cell receptor beta chains below, sequenced in a study of blood T cell repertoires in COVID-19. Some clones are missing from TCRdb's copy, which holds only in-frame ones; the method was immunoSEQ multiplex PCR. Here the sample spans some 130,000 clones, around 85% being singletons. Sample: peripheral blood. The receptors originated from a human donor in a cohort sampled during active COVID-19.

The rearrangement uses TRBV10-3 and TRBJ1-4, with 7 bases matching TRBD1. The CDR3 length is 15 residues. Unmatched junction bases numbered 7, after V lost 6 bases and J lost 3 bases. Germline V gene lookup returns CDR1 ENHRY and CDR2 SYGVKD. The CDR3 DNA is TGTGCCATCAGCGACGGGGGACAGCCTAATGAAAAACTGTTTTTT. Translation gives CAISDGGQPNEKLFF.

The gene calls are TRBV3-1 (or the pseudogene TRBV3-2) and TRBJ2-4; 14 bases match TRBD2. The V gene end was trimmed by 4 bases and the J gene end by 7 bases; junction bases not matched to a gene: 12. The CDR3 contains 18 residues. The germline V gene has CDR1 LGHDT and CDR2 YNNKEL (reference sequence). In nucleotides, the CDR3 is TGTGCCAGCAGCCCCCTACCGGGACTAGCGGGGGAGCCCAACATTCAGTACTTC. Translated, it gives CASSPLPGLAGEPNIQYF.

This chain connects TRBV5-1 to TRBJ1-2, with a possible D match to TRBD1 (6 bases). The CDR3 runs to 15 residues. The germline V and J ends were trimmed by 4 bases and 5 bases, with 18 bases remaining between them. The germline gives CDR1 SGHRS, CDR2 YFSETQ. The CDR3 sequence: CASSPRDTPGYGYTF. For the CDR3, the DNA is TGCGCCAGCAGCCCAAGGGACACCCCTGGGTATGGCTACACCTTC.

In this sample, this clone turned up a few times. The chain uses TRBV4-3 and TRBJ1-1, with a tentative D call TRBD1 (5 bases). V dropped 0 bases and J dropped 4 bases, with 6 bases sitting between them. The CDR3 has 13 residues. Germline V gene data show CDR1 as LGHNA and CDR2 as YSLEER. For the CDR3, the DNA is TGCGCCAGCAGCCAAGATAGGGGCACTGAAGCTTTCTTT. Amino acids: CASSQDRGTEAFF.

This clone is termed medium-sized. Other DNA sequences within the sample encode an identical CDR3. The V gene is TRBV5-6, the J gene TRBJ1-2, with 9 positions matching TRBD1. The trim removed 5 bases at V and 8 bases at J, leaving 7 bases unmatched. Germline assignment: CDR1 SGHDT and CDR2 YYEEEE. This CDR3 region has 13 residues. The CDR3 protein is CASSLQGAGGYTF. The CDR3 region has the DNA TGTGCCAGCAGTTTACAGGGGGCCGGGGGCTACACCTTC.

The V call is TRBV5-4, the J call TRBJ1-5; D ambiguous. This CDR3 region has 14 residues. Germline CDR1 is SGHNT and CDR2 is YYREEE (reference sequence). Trimming took off 4 bases at V and 5 bases at J, with 13 bases between the two ends. The CDR3 DNA is TGTGCCAGCAGCCGAGGCGGGCCGGATCAGCCCCAGCATTTT. Its protein product is CASSRGGPDQPQHF.

A single count supports this clone. This sequence joins TRBV6-5 and TRBJ1-5, with a weak D call TRBD1 (5 bases). Per germline, CDR1 MNHEY and CDR2 SVGAGI. Trimming shortened V by 4 bases and J by 7 bases, and 17 bases separated the two germline ends. This CDR3 is built from 15 residues. The CDR3 reads CASSSVGGGLQPQHF. The CDR3 DNA reads TGTGCCAGCAGTTCAGTTGGGGGGGGACTCCAGCCCCAGCATTTT.

The CDR3 sequence: CASNGESVTSGANVLTF. The CDR3 DNA is TGTGCCAGTAACGGAGAGTCGGTGACCTCTGGGGCCAACGTCCTGACTTTC. This sequence joins TRBV19 and TRBJ2-6; D gene ambiguous. There are 17 residues in the CDR3. Per germline, CDR1 LNHDA and CDR2 SQIVND (reference sequence). Trimming removed 7 bases at V and 0 bases at J, with 16 bases between.

This chain links TRBV11-2 with TRBJ1-3; D perhaps matches TRBD1 (6 bases). The germline V gene encodes CDR1 SGHAT and CDR2 FQNNGV. Deletions cut 8 bases from V and 7 bases from J, with 21 bases between. The CDR3 consists of 15 residues. CDR3 region: CASGITDSLRNTIYF. CDR3 sequence (DNA): TGTGCCAGCGGCATAACGGACAGTCTTCGGAACACCATATATTTT.

V and J are TRBV10-3 and TRBJ2-7; possibly TRBD2 for D (5 bases). The V gene lost 4 bases and the J gene lost 3 bases, with 19 bases spanning the gap. Germline V gene data show CDR1 as ENHRY and CDR2 as SYGVKD. The CDR3 is 16 residues long. In DNA form, the CDR3 reads TGTGCCATCAGTGGACGGGGAGAGGGTCTTAGCTACGAGCAGTACTTC. This gives the protein CAISGRGEGLSYEQYF.

This chain connects TRBV12-5 to TRBJ2-3; 8 bases map to TRBD1. J was trimmed by 4 bases and V by 6 bases; bases with no gene match: 3. Germline lookup yields CDR1 LGHNT and CDR2 FRNRAP. This CDR3 spans 13 amino acids. The CDR3 protein is CASGDRGSDTQYF. DNA of the CDR3: TGTGCTAGTGGAGACAGGGGTTCAGATACGCAGTATTTT.

The chain employs TRBV5-1 and TRBJ2-2; TRBD2 matches at 16 bases. With V trimmed by 3 bases and J by 2 bases, 10 bases remained unmatched. The CDR3 runs 20 residues. From germline, CDR1 is SGHRS and CDR2 YFSETQ. CDR3 sequence reads: CASSSTPGLAGGLNTGELFF. In DNA, the CDR3 is TGCGCCAGCAGCTCAACTCCGGGACTAGCGGGGGGGCTAAACACCGGGGAGCTGTTTTTT.

This clone has just one count. The chain carries TRBV7-6 and TRBJ1-4; TRBD1 matches 12 bases. CDR1 and CDR2 from the germline V gene are SGHVS and FNYEAQ. The CDR3 is 14 residues long. Germline trimming cut 6 bases from V and 9 bases from J; bases unmatched to any gene: 5. DNA of the CDR3: TGTGCCAGCAGTCTCCGGGACAGGGGGCAAAAACTGTTTTTT. Amino acid sequence: CASSLRDRGQKLFF. Full variable domain (rest looked up from reference TRBV7-6 and TRBJ1-4): GAGVSQSPRYKVTKRGQDVALRCDPISGHVSLYWYRQALGQGPEFLTYFNYEAQQDKSGLPNDRFSAERPEGSISTLTIQRTEQRDSAMYRCASSLRDRGQKLFFGSGTQLSVL.

The V and J genes are TRBV6-5 and TRBJ2-3; 7 nucleotides line up with TRBD2. CDR1 is MNHEY, CDR2 SVGAGI, per germline. This CDR3 comprises 15 residues. V was pared by 2 bases and J by 3 bases, with 5 bases of the junction left unmatched. Here the CDR3 reads CASSYETSRTDTQYF. In nucleotides, the CDR3 is TGTGCCAGCAGTTACGAGACTAGCCGTACAGATACGCAGTATTTT.

The chain joins TRBV27 to TRBJ1-1, with D unclear. This CDR3 spans 14 amino acids. Germline CDR1 reads MNHEY; CDR2 reads SMNVEV (reference sequence). The germline V and J ends were trimmed by 4 bases and 5 bases, with 14 bases remaining between them. The CDR3 reads CASSSQRPGTEAFF. DNA for the CDR3: TGTGCCAGCAGTTCTCAACGCCCGGGGACTGAAGCTTTCTTT.

V and J are TRBV4-3 and TRBJ1-2; a possible D gene is TRBD1 (5 bases). Trimming removed 2 bases from V and 2 bases from J, with 12 bases in between. The CDR3 extends over 15 amino acids. Germline CDR1 LGHNA, CDR2 YSLEER. CDR3 sequence (DNA): TGCGCCAGCAGCCAACTCCGCGGGGGAAACTATGGCTACACCTTC. Its protein product is CASSQLRGGNYGYTF.

This chain joins TRBV5-1 and TRBJ2-3; TRBD1 matches at 7 bases. Trimming at V came to 5 bases and at J to 2 bases, leaving 8 bases not matched to a gene. This CDR3 contains 15 residues. Germline CDR1 SGHRS, CDR2 YFSETQ. The CDR3 sequence is CASRPQGLTTDTQYF. Written as DNA, the CDR3 is TGCGCCAGCAGACCACAGGGGTTAACCACAGATACGCAGTATTTT.

The rearrangement uses TRBV6-5 and TRBJ1-1; D remains unclear. V dropped 7 bases and J dropped 1 base, with 16 bases sitting between them. Germline CDR1 MNHEY, CDR2 SVGAGI. The CDR3 spans 15 residues. The CDR3 DNA sequence: TGTGCCAGCATATTTTCGAGGAGGGCGAACACTGAAGCTTTCTTT. As protein: CASIFSRRANTEAFF.

In DNA form, the CDR3 reads TGTGCCACCAGCAGAGGGCAGATGAACACTGAAGCTTTCTTT. Amino acid sequence: CATSRGQMNTEAFF. This chain links TRBV15 with TRBJ1-1; D is unclear. This CDR3 has 14 amino acids. Trimming left V 1 base short and J 0 bases short, with 6 bases between. The germline gives CDR1 LNHNV, CDR2 YYDKDF (reference sequence). The full variable domain, in which reference TRBV15 and TRBJ1-1 provide the parts outside the CDR3, is DAMVIQNPRYQVTQFGKPVTLSCSQTLNHNVMYWYQQKSSQAPKLLFHYYDKDFNNEADTPDNFQSRRPNTSFCFLDIRSPGLGDTAMYLCATSRGQMNTEAFFGQGTRLTVV.

The chain recombines TRBV6-5 with TRBJ2-1; D might be TRBD2 (6 bases). The CDR3 is 13 residues long. The V gene lost 5 bases and the J gene lost 11 bases, with 16 bases spanning the gap. Germline CDR1 MNHEY, CDR2 SVGAGI. As DNA, the CDR3 is TGTGCCAGCAGTACTCGGAGGGACGCTCAGCAGTTCTTC. This encodes CASSTRRDAQQFF.

J is TRBJ1-6 and V is TRBV18, with D possibly matching TRBD1 (5 bases). V gave up 4 bases and J gave up 5 bases, with 15 bases separating them. The CDR3 has 16 amino acids. Germline CDR1 and CDR2: KGHSH and LQKENI. The CDR3 sequence: CASSRTMGHDNSPLHF. The CDR3 DNA follows: TGTGCCAGCTCACGTACCATGGGGCACGATAATTCACCCCTCCACTTT.

This chain joins TRBV19 and TRBJ2-7, with D uncertain. The CDR3 loop spans 16 amino acids. Germline V gene sequence: CDR1 LNHDA, CDR2 SQIVND (reference sequence). The V and J ends lost 3 bases and 1 base respectively, with 16 bases between them. The CDR3 protein is CASSIRRQALSYEQYF. The CDR3 DNA reads as TGTGCCAGTAGTATTAGGCGTCAGGCGCTGTCCTACGAGCAGTACTTC.

CDR3 residues: CASRVGGANTGELFF. DNA for the CDR3: TGTGCCAGTAGGGTTGGAGGAGCGAACACCGGGGAGCTGTTTTTT. This rearrangement joins TRBV19 to TRBJ2-2; TRBD2 might be the D (5 bases). CDR1 LNHDA and CDR2 SQIVND come from the germline V gene (reference sequence). The CDR3 contains 15 residues. The ends were cut back, 6 bases at V and 0 bases at J, with 11 bases in the middle.

This sequence joins TRBV27 and TRBJ2-3; D is undetermined. Germline CDR1 reads MNHEY; CDR2 reads SMNVEV (reference sequence). Trimming stripped 8 bases from V and 6 bases from J, with 18 bases between. This CDR3 region has 14 residues. The CDR3 loop reads CASGSFTSSDTQYF. The CDR3, as DNA: TGTGCCAGCGGCTCCTTCACCTCATCTGATACGCAGTATTTT.

This clone was seen only once. Distinct nucleotide sequences in the sample also encode this CDR3. The chain couples TRBV7-2 to TRBJ2-5; 11 bases are shared with TRBD1. Trimming removed 5 bases from V and 5 bases from J; junction bases left unmatched: 7. CDR3 size: 15 residues. Germline lookup yields CDR1 SGHTA and CDR2 FQGNSA. The CDR3 sequence is CASSLDRGRGETQYF. CDR3 DNA: TGTGCCAGCAGCCTGGACAGGGGGCGTGGGGAGACCCAGTACTTC.

This clone was picked up a small number of times. The DNA of the CDR3 is TGTGCCAGCAGTGTCCCCCCAGGGGTTACTGAAGCTTTCTTT. It yields the protein CASSVPPGVTEAFF. The J gene is TRBJ1-1, the V gene TRBV2; tentatively, D is TRBD1 (6 bases). The CDR3 sequence is 14 residues long. The germline V and J ends were trimmed by 4 bases and 5 bases, with 14 bases remaining between them. Germline CDR1 is SNHLY and CDR2 is FYNNEI.

The V call is TRBV14, the J call TRBJ1-3; D call uncertain. The CDR3 is 15 residues long. CDR1 and CDR2 (germline): SGHDN, FVKESK. V was shortened by 4 bases and J by 7 bases, with 17 bases between the two germline ends. This CDR3 is CASSRIAAWGNTIYF. As DNA, the CDR3 is TGTGCCAGCAGCCGAATAGCGGCCTGGGGTAACACCATATATTTT.

This clone was observed a single time. CDR3 DNA sequence: TGTGCCGTTGGGTCAGGGGAGAGTGGAAACTATGGCTACACCTTC. As protein: CAVGSGESGNYGYTF. The chain uses TRBV19 and TRBJ1-2; tentative D call: TRBD1 (6 bases). The germline CDR1 and CDR2 sequences are LNHDA and SQIVND (reference sequence). The CDR3 is made up of 15 amino acids. The V end lost 11 bases, the J end lost 2 bases, and 21 bases lay between the germline ends.